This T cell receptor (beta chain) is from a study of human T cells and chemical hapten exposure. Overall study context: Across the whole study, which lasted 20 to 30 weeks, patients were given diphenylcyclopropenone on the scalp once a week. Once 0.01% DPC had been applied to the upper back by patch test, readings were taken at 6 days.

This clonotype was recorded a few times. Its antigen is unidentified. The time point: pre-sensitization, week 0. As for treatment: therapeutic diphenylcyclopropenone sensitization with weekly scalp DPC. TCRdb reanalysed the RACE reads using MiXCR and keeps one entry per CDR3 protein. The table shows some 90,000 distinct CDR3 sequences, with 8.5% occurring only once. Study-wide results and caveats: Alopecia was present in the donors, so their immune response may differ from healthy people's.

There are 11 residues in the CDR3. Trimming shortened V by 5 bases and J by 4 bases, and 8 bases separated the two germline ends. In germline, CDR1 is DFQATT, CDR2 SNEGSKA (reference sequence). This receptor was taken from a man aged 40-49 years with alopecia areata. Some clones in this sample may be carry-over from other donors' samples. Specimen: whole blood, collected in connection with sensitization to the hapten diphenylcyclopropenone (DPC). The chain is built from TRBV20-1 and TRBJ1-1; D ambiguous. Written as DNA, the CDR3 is TGCAGTGCTGGAGGAGTCACTGAAGCTTTCTTT. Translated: CSAGGVTEAFF.